The present TCR beta chain was sequenced within a study of CXCR3-negative and CXCR3-positive naive CD8 T cells. This CDR3 spans 15 amino acids. Per germline, CDR1 SGHAT and CDR2 FQNNGV. The sorting of each CD8+ T cell subset was done in triplicate, at a few hundred thousand cells each. The TRB cDNA libraries were prepared by 5' RACE with UMI labels. TCRdb derives one entry per CDR3 protein from the 5' RACE reads, leaving out DNA. Its table records 100,000 to 150,000 distinct CDR3 sequences. Sequences were obtained from naive CXCR3- CD8+ T cells from blood. The subset was: CD45RO-CCR7+CD27+CD95- naive CD8+ T cells lacking CXCR3 (TNR3-). The V call is TRBV11-2, the J call TRBJ1-1; checking the TCRdb D call of TRBD1 is not possible without DNA. This sequence originates from a human donor in good health. Some clones in this sample may be carry-over from other donors' samples. This chain's CDR3 is CASSLTGAINTEAFF.